This T cell receptor beta chain was sequenced during a study of spatial heterogeneity in lung cancer. Study-level information: Detected sequences consistently included more beta-chain ones than alpha-chain ones.

This clonotype was counted ten times or more. The antigen remains unidentified. Within a library made for alpha chains, this beta chain is off target, and its count is uninformative. General study findings and limits: Tumor T cells had an estimated coverage that came to approximately 7% for alpha chains and 13% for beta chains. One measure, the expanded intratumoral alpha and beta TCR count, tracked tumor mutation counts.

Time point reported: sample taken at primary tumor resection. Whole RNA, isolated from tumor, nontumor lung or frozen PBMC, was sequenced without prior sorting. TCRdb passed the 5' RACE reads through MiXCR, listing each CDR3 protein once. The sample has 13,000 to 15,000 distinct CDR3 sequences, around 5% seen once. Trimming pared 3 bases from V and 6 bases from J, leaving 11 bases between. Germline V lookup: CDR1 ENHRY, CDR2 SYGVKD. The CDR3 spans 13 residues. This TCR was sampled from a female donor with early-stage non-small cell lung cancer. J is TRBJ1-1 and V is TRBV10-3; D might be TRBD1 (6 bases). The sequencing used lung tumor tissue, collected at surgery. CDR3 bases: TGTGCCATCAGTGATGGGGGGCCTTCTGAAGCTTTCTTT. Its protein product is CAISDGGPSEAFF.